These T cell receptor beta chains were read from a single sample in a study of T cell clonotyping in hematopoietic cell transplantation. TCRdb's table, derived via immunoSEQ multiplex PCR, lists solely in-frame clones and lacks some. The profile shows about 44,000 clones, roughly 92% of them singletons. Specimen: peripheral blood mononuclear cells. The receptors shown here come from a woman aged 45-65 years in good health. Some clones in this sample may be carry-over from other donors' samples. The CDR3 runs from the conserved cysteine through the conserved F or W. Fields, in order: J gene, D gene, V gene, clone size, CDR3 DNA, CDR3 protein. A D gene is named only where the DNA matches it firmly. The listing skips clone size in some rows; elsewhere it reads once, few, many or a size class.

TRBJ1-2 | TRBD1 | TRBV5-6 | - | TGTGCCAGCAGCTCGCCGGGACAGCCCCTGGTGTTAGGCTACACCTTC | CASSSPGQPLVLGYTF
TRBJ1-4 | - | TRBV2 | - | TGTGCCAGCAGTCTAAGGGAGACTGAAAAACTGTTTTTT | CASSLRETEKLFF
TRBJ2-3 | - | TRBV6-5 | - | TGTGCCAGCAGACACCCTAGCACAGATACGCAGTATTTT | CASRHPSTDTQYF
TRBJ1-5 | TRBD1 | TRBV5-6 | - | TGTGCCAGCAGCCCCTACGGACAGGGGGACAATCAGCCCCAGCATTTT | CASSPYGQGDNQPQHF
TRBJ2-3 | - | TRBV9 | - | TGTGCCAGCAGCGTCCAGACCAAGGATACGCAGTATTTT | CASSVQTKDTQYF
TRBJ1-1 | - | TRBV28 | - | TGTGCCAGCAGACGCCCCTGGGGCGACACTGAAGCTTTCTTT | CASRRPWGDTEAFF
TRBJ1-6 | TRBD1 | TRBV10-3 | once | TGTGCCATCGGGGGGACAGTCTATAATTCACCCCTCCACTTT | CAIGGTVYNSPLHF
TRBJ2-2 | - | TRBV25-1 | - | TGTGCCAGCAGTTATTCTAACACCGGGGAGCTGTTTTTT | CASSYSNTGELFF
TRBJ2-5 | - | TRBV2 | - | TGTGCCAGCAAGCCTGGTCCGGGCGGGGAGACCCAGTACTTC | CASKPGPGGETQYF
TRBJ2-1 | TRBD2 | TRBV27 | - | TGTGCCAGCAGTTTAGCGGGGGCCTACAATGAGCAGTTCTTC | CASSLAGAYNEQFF
TRBJ2-4 | - | TRBV19 | - | TGTGCCAGTAGTATAGCGTTCGGGGACATTCAGTACTTC | CASSIAFGDIQYF
TRBJ1-6 | TRBD1 | TRBV18 | - | TGTGCCAGCTCACCACCGGGACAGGTCGGATCACCCCTCCACTTT | CASSPPGQVGSPLHF
TRBJ2-7 | TRBD1 | TRBV19 | - | TGTGCCAGTAAAGACAGGGGGAATTCCTACGAGCAGTACTTC | CASKDRGNSYEQYF
TRBJ1-3 | - | TRBV7-9 | - | TGTGCCAGCAGCCAAGGACGGAACTCTGGAAACACCATATATTTT | CASSQGRNSGNTIYF